The 19 T cell receptor beta chains presented below share a single source sample, sequenced in a study of T cells in Graves' hyperthyroidism and ophthalmopathy. TCR beta CDR3 region amplification was performed from RNA transcripts. With the HTBI primer set, the TCR CDR3 went through a first round of RT-PCR. TCRdb re-called the multiplex PCR reads with MiXCR, one entry per CDR3 protein. The data contain approximately 570,000 distinct CDR3 sequences, about 20% of them seen just once; the ten biggest clones take up 40% to 50%. The sequenced sample consisted of blood. Every receptor here comes from a man aged 35-49 years with Graves' ophthalmopathy.

At least ten counts were recorded for this clonotype. The chain has TRBV29-1 and TRBJ1-1; D is uncertain. Germline CDR1 SQVTM, CDR2 ANQGSEA. The CDR3 totals 14 residues. The V gene lost 6 bases and the J gene lost 1 base, with 15 bases spanning the gap. The CDR3 is CSVTLTTSNTEAFF. The CDR3 DNA is TGCAGCGTCACCCTGACGACTTCGAACACTGAAGCTTTCTTT.

The chain has TRBV27 and TRBJ2-1; 10 bases line up with TRBD2. J lost 0 bases, V lost 4 bases, and 9 bases had no gene match. Germline V gives CDR1 MNHEY, CDR2 SMNVEV (reference sequence). The CDR3 has 18 amino acids. For the CDR3, the DNA is TGTGCCAGCAGTTCACAAACTAGCGGGGAGAGCTCCTACAATGAGCAGTTCTTC. The encoded protein is CASSSQTSGESSYNEQFF.

The chain joins TRBV19 to TRBJ2-7; 9 bases match TRBD1. With 6 bases clipped from V and 1 base from J, the junction kept 13 bases outside the gene matches. The germline V gene has CDR1 LNHDA and CDR2 SQIVND (reference sequence). The CDR3 totals 17 residues. DNA of the CDR3: TGTGCCAGTAGAAGGGGGGCACAGGGGGCTGGTTCCTACGAGCAGTACTTC. The encoded protein is CASRRGAQGAGSYEQYF.

This clonotype was counted many times. J is TRBJ1-1 and V is TRBV12-3 or TRBV12-4, with 8 bases that match TRBD1. This CDR3 spans 15 amino acids. The V segment lost 5 bases and the J segment 4 bases; nucleotides outside the gene matches: 9. The CDR3: CASSPRTGPATEAFF. CDR3 coding DNA: TGTGCCAGCAGTCCTCGGACAGGGCCGGCCACTGAAGCTTTCTTT.

This clonotype was detected many times. The chain carries TRBV12-3 or TRBV12-4 and TRBJ1-2; no reliable D call. The CDR3 runs to 13 residues. Between the trimmed V and J ends, which lost 7 bases and 4 bases, there was a span of 13 bases. This CDR3 reads CASTTGTGYGYTF. The CDR3 DNA reads TGTGCCAGCACAACGGGAACGGGCTATGGCTACACCTTC.

Ten or more counts support this clonotype. J is TRBJ2-7 and V is TRBV28, with D perhaps assigned TRBD1 or TRBD2 (5 bases each). V was trimmed by 1 base and J by 4 bases, leaving 14 bases between them. The CDR3 covers 15 residues. Germline-derived CDR1 and CDR2 are MDHEN and SYDVKM. The CDR3 DNA is TGTGCCAGCAGTTTATCGGGGAACAGGCGGTACGAGCAGTACTTC. This codes for CASSLSGNRRYEQYF.

This clonotype has more than one count but fewer than ten. The genes are TRBV28 and TRBJ2-7, with 8 bases lining up with TRBD2. Germline CDR1 and CDR2: MDHEN and SYDVKM. The V gene end was trimmed by 7 bases and the J gene end by 1 base; junction bases not matched to a gene: 9. This CDR3 comprises 15 residues. The CDR3 spells CASTGAGARSYEQYF. The CDR3 region has the DNA TGTGCCAGCACGGGAGCGGGAGCACGGTCCTACGAGCAGTACTTC.

The CDR3, as DNA: TGCGCCAGCAGTATGAACACCGGGGAGCTGTTTTTT. It yields the protein CASSMNTGELFF. The chain combines TRBV4-1 with TRBJ2-2; no firm D call. V was trimmed by 6 bases and J by 1 base, leaving 3 bases between them. Germline V gives CDR1 MGHRA, CDR2 YSYEKL. The CDR3 totals 12 residues.

This clonotype turned up a few times. The rearrangement joins TRBV7-9 to TRBJ2-7; maybe TRBD1 (5 bases). Per the germline V gene, CDR1 is SEHNR and CDR2 is FQNEAQ (reference sequence). Trimming stripped 4 bases from V and 3 bases from J, with 10 bases between. This CDR3 spans 13 amino acids. CDR3 loop: CASSSYRIYEQYF. CDR3 nucleotide sequence: TGTGCCAGCAGCTCGTACAGGATCTACGAGCAGTACTTC.

Many counts were recorded for this clonotype. The chain joins TRBV11-3 to TRBJ2-3; the match to TRBD1 covers 7 bases. Germline V gives CDR1 SGHNT, CDR2 YENEEA. The V gene end was trimmed by 5 bases and the J gene end by 1 base; junction bases not matched to a gene: 3. The length of the CDR3 is 14 residues. Written as DNA, the CDR3 is TGTGCCAGCAGCCAGGGGGTGGGCACAGATACGCAGTATTTT. Protein sequence: CASSQGVGTDTQYF.

This clonotype was seen more than once but under ten times. This chain connects TRBV5-4 to TRBJ2-3; tentatively, D is TRBD1 (6 bases). The CDR3 is 12 amino acids. V lost 4 bases to trimming and J lost 7 bases, with 10 bases between them. In germline, CDR1 is SGHNT, CDR2 YYREEE (reference sequence). This CDR3 is CASSITGNTQYF. As DNA, the CDR3 is TGTGCCAGCAGCATCACAGGGAATACGCAGTATTTT.

A few counts support this clonotype. The chain joins TRBV9 to TRBJ2-1; D unresolved. CDR1 and CDR2 from the germline V gene are SGDLS and YYNGEE. Trimming cost V 1 base and J 6 bases, with 8 bases left between them. This CDR3 contains 13 residues. The CDR3: CASSVQTSNEQFF. The CDR3 nucleotides read TGTGCCAGCAGCGTACAAACAAGCAATGAGCAGTTCTTC.

The rearrangement uses TRBV9 and TRBJ2-1, with D tentatively TRBD2 (5 bases). The CDR3 covers 12 residues. V was shortened by 4 bases and J by 10 bases, with 12 bases between the two germline ends. The V gene's germline CDR1 is SGDLS and CDR2 YYNGEE. In DNA form, the CDR3 reads TGTGCCAGCAGCCCGAGGCGAGGGGAGCAGTTCTTC. As protein: CASSPRRGEQFF.

V gene TRBV19 combines with J gene TRBJ2-3; D gene uncertain. This CDR3 has 12 residues. The germline CDR1 and CDR2 sequences are LNHDA and SQIVND (reference sequence). Trimming took 0 bases from V and 6 from J, leaving 4 bases between them. CDR3 protein: CASSIDGDTQYF. CDR3 nucleotide sequence: TGTGCCAGTAGTATAGATGGCGATACGCAGTATTTT.

This clonotype was found a few times. The chain combines TRBV5-1 with TRBJ2-2, with D uncertain. The length of the CDR3 is 14 residues. Deletions cut 3 bases from V and 5 bases from J, with 11 bases between. In germline, CDR1 is SGHRS, CDR2 YFSETQ. The CDR3 loop reads CASSSKDGTGELFF. DNA of the CDR3: TGCGCCAGCAGCTCAAAGGACGGGACCGGGGAGCTGTTTTTT.

This clonotype was found many times. This sequence joins TRBV12-3 or TRBV12-4 and TRBJ1-1; 7 nucleotides align to TRBD1. The CDR3 covers 15 residues. V was pared by 6 bases and J by 0 bases, with 7 bases of the junction left unmatched. CDR3 in DNA: TGTGCCAGCAGCCGGAACAGGGGCATGAACACTGAAGCTTTCTTT. Amino acids: CASSRNRGMNTEAFF.

This clonotype was detected many times. This sequence joins TRBV28 and TRBJ2-3, with TRBD2 matching 8 bases. The CDR3 has 15 residues. From germline, CDR1 is MDHEN and CDR2 SYDVKM. V shed 6 bases and J 5 bases; nucleotides not matched to a gene: 10. CDR3 region: CASRGGGRLRDTQYF. The CDR3 region has the DNA TGTGCCAGCAGGGGCGGGGGGCGACTTAGAGATACGCAGTATTTT.

This clonotype was detected ten times or more. The chain employs TRBV6-5 and TRBJ2-5; the D call may be TRBD1 or TRBD2 (5 bases each). Germline CDR1 MNHEY, CDR2 SVGAGI. The CDR3 is 14 amino acids. The ends were cut back, 0 bases at V and 7 bases at J, with 12 bases in the middle. The CDR3 DNA is TGTGCCAGCAGTTACTCCGGGACCACGGGGACCCAGTACTTC. Its translation: CASSYSGTTGTQYF.

This clonotype turned up a few times. The chain is built from TRBV6-1 and TRBJ2-3, with 9 bases aligning to TRBD2. There are 15 residues in the CDR3. The ends lost 7 bases at V and 3 bases at J; junction bases unmatched: 8. Germline CDR1 and CDR2: MNHNS and SASEGT. CDR3 coding DNA: TGTGCCAGCACCGTAGCGGGAGTGGGTACAGATACGCAGTATTTT. It yields the protein CASTVAGVGTDTQYF.